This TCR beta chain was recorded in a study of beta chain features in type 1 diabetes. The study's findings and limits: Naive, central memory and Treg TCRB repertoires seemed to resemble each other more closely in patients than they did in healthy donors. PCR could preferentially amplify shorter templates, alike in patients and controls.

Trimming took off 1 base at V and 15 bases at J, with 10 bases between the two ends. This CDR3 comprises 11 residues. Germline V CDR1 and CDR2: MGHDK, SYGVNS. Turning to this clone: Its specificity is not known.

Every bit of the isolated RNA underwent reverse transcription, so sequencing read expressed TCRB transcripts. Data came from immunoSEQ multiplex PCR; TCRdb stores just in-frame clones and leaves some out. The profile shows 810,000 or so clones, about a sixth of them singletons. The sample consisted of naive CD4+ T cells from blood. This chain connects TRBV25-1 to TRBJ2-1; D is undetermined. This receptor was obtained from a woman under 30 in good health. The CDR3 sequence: CASSESSSLFF. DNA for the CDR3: TGTGCCAGCAGTGAATCAAGTAGTTTGTTCTTC.